This T cell receptor (beta chain) was sequenced during a study of long-term antiretroviral therapy in people with HIV. The CDR3 loop spans 13 amino acids. V was shortened by 5 bases and J by 2 bases, with 9 bases between the two germline ends. Germline V gene lookup returns CDR1 MNHEY and CDR2 SVGAGI. Study-level results: It was observed that HIV repertoires exhibited narrower CDR3 length ranges than controls.

As for this clone: Its antigen is not known.

Investigators performed immunoSEQ version v3.0 at survey level. The protocol was immunoSEQ multiplex PCR, while the TCRdb copy is restricted to in-frame clones and leaves out a portion. The data show about 40,000 clones, with around nine tenths seen just once and approximately 5.3% held by the top ten. J is TRBJ1-2 and V is TRBV6-5, with no clear D. This material consisted of unsorted PBMCs, taken 0.1 years before starting antiretroviral therapy. This clonotype was obtained from a woman aged 45-65 years with HIV. The CDR3 spells CASSQGLNYGYTF. Written as DNA, the CDR3 is TGTGCCAGCAGTCAAGGACTAAACTATGGCTACACCTTC.